This record covers a single TCR beta chain. Its antigen is currently unknown. Libraries were prepared by immunoSEQ multiplex PCR; TCRdb keeps only in-frame clonotypes and omits some of them. The profile shows some 120,000 clones, 88% of them singletons. Time point meaning: blood 2 weeks post-SBRT. This sample's treatment: 15 Gy SBRT to primary tumor, nephrectomy 4 weeks later. This specimen belongs to a study of radiation and T cells in renal cell carcinoma. Study-level points and caveats: Top tumor clonotypes rose in blood 2 weeks post-radiation, then contracted.

After removal of 6 bases from V and 5 bases from J, the junction contained 5 bases not matched to a gene. The CDR3 runs to 13 residues. Germline V lookup: CDR1 LNHDA, CDR2 SQIVND (reference sequence). The receptor's source is an older woman with renal cell carcinoma. The source material was blood, sampled from a patient whose treatment included radiotherapy and nephrectomy. The chain has TRBV19 and TRBJ2-7; 9 nucleotides match TRBD1. Here the CDR3 reads CASRGQGSNEQYF. For the CDR3, the DNA is TGTGCCAGTAGGGGACAGGGATCTAACGAGCAGTACTTC.